This T cell receptor (beta chain) emerged from a study of cytomegalovirus exposure and HLA in healthy donors. Study-level points and caveats: The number of N-insertions in an Asian-associated ancestry cluster was reportedly below the roughly 660-donor mean in a later analysis. The listing of 150 to 200 TCR beta chains classed them as cytomegalovirus-associated.

CDR1 and CDR2 (germline): SGHNT, YENEEA. Trimming took off 4 bases at V and 4 bases at J, with 20 bases between the two ends. CDR3 length: 18 amino acids. The PCR used 60 Vbeta and 13 Jbeta primers. Measured with immunoSEQ multiplex PCR; TCRdb has only the in-frame clones, and not every one. The sample lists some 80,000 clones, around 77% occurring once. Turning to this clone: Its antigen is as yet unknown.

This TCR was recovered from a man aged 50 or older in good health and CMV-seronegative. The chain is built from TRBV11-3 and TRBJ1-6; weak D call: TRBD1 (5 bases). The sequencing sample was made of PBMCs. CDR3 coding DNA: TGTGCCAGCAGCTCCTCCCCGGACACGTCGAATTATAATTCACCCCTCCACTTT. Translating gives CASSSSPDTSNYNSPLHF.